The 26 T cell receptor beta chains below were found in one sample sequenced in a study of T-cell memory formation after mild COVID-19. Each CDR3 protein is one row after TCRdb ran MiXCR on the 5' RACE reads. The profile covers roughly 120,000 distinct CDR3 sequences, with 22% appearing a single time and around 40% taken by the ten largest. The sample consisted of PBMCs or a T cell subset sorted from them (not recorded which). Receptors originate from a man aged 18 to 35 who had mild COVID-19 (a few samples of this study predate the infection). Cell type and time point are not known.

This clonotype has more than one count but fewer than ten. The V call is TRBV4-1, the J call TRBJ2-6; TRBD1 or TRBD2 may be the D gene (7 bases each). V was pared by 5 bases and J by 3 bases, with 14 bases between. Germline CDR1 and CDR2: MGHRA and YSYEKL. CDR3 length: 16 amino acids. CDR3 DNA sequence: TGCGCCAGCAGCGCAGGGGGGGGGTATGGGGCCAACGTCCTGACTTTC. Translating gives CASSAGGGYGANVLTF.

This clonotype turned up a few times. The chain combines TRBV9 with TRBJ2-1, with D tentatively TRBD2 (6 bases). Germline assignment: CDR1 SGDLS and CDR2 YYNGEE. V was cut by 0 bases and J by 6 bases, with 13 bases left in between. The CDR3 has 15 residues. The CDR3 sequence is CASSVGASEANEQFF. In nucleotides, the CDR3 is TGTGCCAGCAGCGTAGGGGCTAGCGAAGCCAATGAGCAGTTCTTC.

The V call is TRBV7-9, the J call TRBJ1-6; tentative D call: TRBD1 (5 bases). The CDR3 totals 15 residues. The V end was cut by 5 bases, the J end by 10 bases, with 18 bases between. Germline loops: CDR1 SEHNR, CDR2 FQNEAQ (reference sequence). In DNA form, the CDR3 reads TGTGCCAGCAGCGGAGGCCGGGTTAGGGGCTCACCCCTCCACTTT. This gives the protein CASSGGRVRGSPLHF.

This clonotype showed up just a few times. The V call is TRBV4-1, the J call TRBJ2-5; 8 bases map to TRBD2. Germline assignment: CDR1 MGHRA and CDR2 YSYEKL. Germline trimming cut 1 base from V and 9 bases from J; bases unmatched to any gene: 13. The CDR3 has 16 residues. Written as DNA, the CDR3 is TGCGCCAGCAGCCAAGTCCGCGATCAGCGGGGGAATTCCCAGTACTTC. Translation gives CASSQVRDQRGNSQYF.

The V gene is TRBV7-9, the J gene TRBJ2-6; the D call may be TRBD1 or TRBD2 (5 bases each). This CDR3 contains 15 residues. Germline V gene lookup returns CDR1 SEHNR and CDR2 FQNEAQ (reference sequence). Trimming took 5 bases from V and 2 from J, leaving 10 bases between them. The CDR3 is CASSTQGAGANVLTF. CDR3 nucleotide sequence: TGTGCCAGCAGCACGCAGGGAGCTGGGGCCAACGTCCTGACTTTC.

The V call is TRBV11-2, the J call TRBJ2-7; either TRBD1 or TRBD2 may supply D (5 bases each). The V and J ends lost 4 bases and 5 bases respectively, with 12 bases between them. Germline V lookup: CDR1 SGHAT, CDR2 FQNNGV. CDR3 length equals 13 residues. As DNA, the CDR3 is TGTGCCAGCAGCTCCTGGGACGGAGACGAGCAGTACTTC. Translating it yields CASSSWDGDEQYF.

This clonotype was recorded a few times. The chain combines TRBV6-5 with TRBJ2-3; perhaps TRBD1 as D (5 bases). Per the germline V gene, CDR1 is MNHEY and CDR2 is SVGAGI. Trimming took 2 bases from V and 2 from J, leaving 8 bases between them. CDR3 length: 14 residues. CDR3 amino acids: CASSYGAFTDTQYF. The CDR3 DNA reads TGTGCCAGCAGTTACGGGGCATTCACAGATACGCAGTATTTT.

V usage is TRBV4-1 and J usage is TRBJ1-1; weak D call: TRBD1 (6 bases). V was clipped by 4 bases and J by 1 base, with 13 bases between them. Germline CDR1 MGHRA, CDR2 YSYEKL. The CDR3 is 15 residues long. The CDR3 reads CASSPREGGNTEAFF. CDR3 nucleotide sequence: TGCGCCAGCAGCCCCAGGGAGGGGGGGAACACTGAAGCTTTCTTT.

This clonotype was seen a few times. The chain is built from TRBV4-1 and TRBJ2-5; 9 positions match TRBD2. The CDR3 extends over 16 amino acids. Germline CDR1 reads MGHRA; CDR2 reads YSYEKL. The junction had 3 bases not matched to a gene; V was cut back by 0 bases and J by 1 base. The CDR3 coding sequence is TGCGCCAGCAGCCAAGATAGCGGGGGACGCCAAGAGACCCAGTACTTC. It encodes CASSQDSGGRQETQYF.

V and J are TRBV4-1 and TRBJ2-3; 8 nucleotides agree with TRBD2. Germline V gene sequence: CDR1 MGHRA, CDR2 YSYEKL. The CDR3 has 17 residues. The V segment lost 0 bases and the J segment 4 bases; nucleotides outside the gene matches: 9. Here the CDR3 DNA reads TGCGCCAGCAGCCAAGACCAACCGGGACTAGACCCAGATACGCAGTATTTT. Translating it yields CASSQDQPGLDPDTQYF.

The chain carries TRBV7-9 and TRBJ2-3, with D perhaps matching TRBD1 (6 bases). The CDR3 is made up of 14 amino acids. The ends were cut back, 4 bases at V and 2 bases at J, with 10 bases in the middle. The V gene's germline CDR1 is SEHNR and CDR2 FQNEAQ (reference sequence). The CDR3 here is CASSYQGNTDTQYF. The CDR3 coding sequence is TGTGCCAGCAGCTATCAGGGGAACACAGATACGCAGTATTTT.

CDR3 DNA sequence: TGCAGTGCTAGAGATCCGGGACAGCTCCACGAGCAGTACTTC. Its translation is CSARDPGQLHEQYF. The V call is TRBV20-1, the J call TRBJ2-7, with 7 positions matching TRBD1. CDR1 and CDR2 (germline): DFQATT, SNEGSKA (reference sequence). This CDR3 spans 14 amino acids. The ends lost 0 bases at V and 5 bases at J; junction bases unmatched: 7.

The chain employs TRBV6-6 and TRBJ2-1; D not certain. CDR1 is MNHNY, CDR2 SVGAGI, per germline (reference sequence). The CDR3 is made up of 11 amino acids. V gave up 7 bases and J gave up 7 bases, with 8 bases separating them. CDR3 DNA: TGTGCCAGCACCCGACTGAATGAGCAGTTCTTC. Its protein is CASTRLNEQFF.

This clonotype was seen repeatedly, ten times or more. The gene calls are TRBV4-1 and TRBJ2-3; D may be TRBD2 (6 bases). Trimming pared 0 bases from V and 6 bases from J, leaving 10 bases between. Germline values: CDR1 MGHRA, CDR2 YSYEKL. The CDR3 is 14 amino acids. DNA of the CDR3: TGCGCCAGCAGCCAAGAGCGGGGCGGGGATACGCAGTATTTT. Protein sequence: CASSQERGGDTQYF.

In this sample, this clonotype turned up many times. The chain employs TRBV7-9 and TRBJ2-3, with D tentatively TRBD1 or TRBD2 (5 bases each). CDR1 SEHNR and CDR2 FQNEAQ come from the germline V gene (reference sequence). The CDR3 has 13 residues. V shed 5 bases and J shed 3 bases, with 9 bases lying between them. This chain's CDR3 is CASSLGATDTQYF. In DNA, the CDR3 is TGTGCCAGCAGCCTCGGGGCGACAGATACGCAGTATTTT.

Here the CDR3 reads CASSQNLAGGQETQYF. In DNA form, the CDR3 reads TGTGCCAGCAGTCAGAACCTAGCGGGGGGCCAAGAGACCCAGTACTTC. The V call is TRBV28, the J call TRBJ2-5; 11 nucleotides agree with TRBD2. Germline V CDR1 and CDR2: MDHEN, SYDVKM. The CDR3 runs 16 residues. Germline trimming cut 5 bases from V and 1 base from J; bases unmatched to any gene: 6.

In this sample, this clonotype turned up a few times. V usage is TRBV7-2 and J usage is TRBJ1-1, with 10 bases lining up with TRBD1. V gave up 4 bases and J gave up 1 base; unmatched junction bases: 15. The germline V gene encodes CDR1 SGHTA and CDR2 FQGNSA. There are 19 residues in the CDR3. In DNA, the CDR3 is TGTGCCAGCAGCTGGGGACAGGGGCATCCCAAGCTCGCGAACACTGAAGCTTTCTTT. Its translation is CASSWGQGHPKLANTEAFF.

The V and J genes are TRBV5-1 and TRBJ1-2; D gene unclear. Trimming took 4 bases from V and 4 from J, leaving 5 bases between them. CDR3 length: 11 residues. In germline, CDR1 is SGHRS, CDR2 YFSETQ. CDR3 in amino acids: CASSKGYGYTF. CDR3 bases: TGCGCCAGCAGCAAGGGCTATGGCTACACCTTC.

CDR3 in DNA: TGTGCCAGCAGCTTGCTCAGGGTTGTAGCCAATGAGCAGTTCTTC. It is translated as CASSLLRVVANEQFF. V gene TRBV5-6 combines with J gene TRBJ2-1; D perhaps matches TRBD1 (5 bases). This CDR3 spans 15 amino acids. The germline V and J ends were trimmed by 1 base and 6 bases, with 14 bases remaining between them. Germline V gene data show CDR1 as SGHDT and CDR2 as YYEEEE.

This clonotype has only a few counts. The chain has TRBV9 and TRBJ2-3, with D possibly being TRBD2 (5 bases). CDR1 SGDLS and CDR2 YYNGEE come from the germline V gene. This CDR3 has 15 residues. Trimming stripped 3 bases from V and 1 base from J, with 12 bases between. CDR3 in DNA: TGTGCCAGCAGCGCCCAAGGGAGTGGCACAGATACGCAGTATTTT. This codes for CASSAQGSGTDTQYF.

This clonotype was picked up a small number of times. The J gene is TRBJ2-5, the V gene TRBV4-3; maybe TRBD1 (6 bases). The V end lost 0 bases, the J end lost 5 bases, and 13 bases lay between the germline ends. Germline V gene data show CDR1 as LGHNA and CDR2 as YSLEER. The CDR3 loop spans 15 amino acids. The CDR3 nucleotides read TGCGCCAGCAGCCAAGATCCGGGACATCAGGAGACCCAGTACTTC. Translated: CASSQDPGHQETQYF.

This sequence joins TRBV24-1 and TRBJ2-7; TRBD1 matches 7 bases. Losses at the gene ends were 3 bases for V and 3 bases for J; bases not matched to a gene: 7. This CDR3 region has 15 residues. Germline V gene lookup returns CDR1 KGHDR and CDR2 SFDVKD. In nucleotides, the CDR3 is TGTGCCACCAGTGATGCCAGTACAGGGGTCTACGAGCAGTACTTC. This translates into CATSDASTGVYEQYF.

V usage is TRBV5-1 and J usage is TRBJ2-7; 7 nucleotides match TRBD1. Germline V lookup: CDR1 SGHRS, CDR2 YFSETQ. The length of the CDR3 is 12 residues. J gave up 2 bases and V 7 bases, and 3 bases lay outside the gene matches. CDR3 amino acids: CASAGTAYEQYF. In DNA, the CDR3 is TGCGCCAGCGCCGGGACAGCCTACGAGCAGTACTTC.

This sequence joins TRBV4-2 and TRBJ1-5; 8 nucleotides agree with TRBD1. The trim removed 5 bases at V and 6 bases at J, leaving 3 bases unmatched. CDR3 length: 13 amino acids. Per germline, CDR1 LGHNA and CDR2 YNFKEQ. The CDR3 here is CASSTRGLQPQHF. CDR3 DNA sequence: TGTGCCAGCAGCACCAGGGGGCTTCAGCCCCAGCATTTT.

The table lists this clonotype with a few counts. This chain's CDR3 is CASSAGLGEQYF. In nucleotides, the CDR3 is TGTGCCAGCAGCGCCGGACTTGGCGAGCAGTACTTC. V and J are TRBV7-9 and TRBJ2-7; D is possibly TRBD2 (5 bases). The ends were cut back, 5 bases at V and 6 bases at J, with 11 bases in the middle. Germline CDR1 is SEHNR and CDR2 is FQNEAQ (reference sequence). This CDR3 has 12 amino acids. Using reference TRBV7-9 and TRBJ2-7 for the parts outside the CDR3, the full variable domain is DTGVSQNPRHKITKRGQNVTFRCDPISEHNRLYWYRQTLGQGPEFLTYFQNEAQLEKSRLLSDRFSAERPKGSFSTLEIQRTEQGDSAMYLCASSAGLGEQYFGPGTRLTVT.

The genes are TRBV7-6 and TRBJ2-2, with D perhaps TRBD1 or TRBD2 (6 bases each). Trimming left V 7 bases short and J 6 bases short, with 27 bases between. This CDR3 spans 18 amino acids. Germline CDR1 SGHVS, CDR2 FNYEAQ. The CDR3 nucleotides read TGTGCCAGCACCGCCATAACTAGCACCGGGGGCTTTTCCGGGGAGCTGTTTTTT. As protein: CASTAITSTGGFSGELFF.